Listed below are T cell receptor beta chains from one sample, sequenced in a study of regulatory T cells in long-lasting Graves disease. TCRdb redid the calling of the multiplex PCR reads with MiXCR, one entry per CDR3 protein. The sample has about 370,000 distinct CDR3 sequences; roughly 15% are singletons. The sequenced sample was peripheral blood mononuclear cells (PBMCs), obtained at new diagnosis, from a patient treated with antithyroid drugs. These receptors were collected from a female donor with Graves disease. CDR3s include the opening cysteine and the closing phenylalanine or tryptophan. Fields, in order: clone size, J gene, V gene, D gene, CDR3 DNA, CDR3 protein. A D gene is named only where the DNA matches it firmly. Clone size, where shown, is once, few, many, or a class for clones that have expanded.

>many|TRBJ2-7|TRBV6-1|TRBD2
TGTGCCAGCGGGACTAGCGAATCCTACGAGCAGTACTTC
CASGTSESYEQYF
>many|TRBJ2-7|TRBV15|-
TGTGCCACCAGCCAAGGACACGAGCAGTACTTC
CATSQGHEQYF
>-|TRBJ2-1|TRBV19|TRBD2
TGTGCCAGTAGGGGACTAGCGGGAGTGAAATCCTACAATGAGCAGTTCTTC
CASRGLAGVKSYNEQFF
>-|TRBJ2-5|TRBV27|TRBD1
TGTGCCAGCAGTTTTTCGGGACAGGGGGCGGAGACCCAGTACTTC
CASSFSGQGAETQYF
>many|TRBJ1-5|TRBV7-2|-
TGTGCCAGCAGCTTACAGGGAATGGAGCCCCAGCATTTT
CASSLQGMEPQHF
>many|TRBJ2-1|TRBV29-1|TRBD2
TGCAGCGTTGTGTCTTTGGGGCGGGAGGGTATCAATGAGCAGTTCTTC
CSVVSLGREGINEQFF
>many|TRBJ1-1|TRBV2|-
TGTGCCAGCAGTGAAGACTCGGGAGGGTCCGAAGCTTTCTTT
CASSEDSGGSEAFF
>many|TRBJ1-1|TRBV7-9|-
TGTGCCAGCAGCCCCCCCGGGGCAGGCACTGAAGCTTTCTTT
CASSPPGAGTEAFF
>few|TRBJ1-1|TRBV6-2/TRBV6-3|-
TGTGCCAGCAGTGCGGAACTGTTAAACACTGAAGCTTTCTTT
CASSAELLNTEAFF
>many|TRBJ1-5|TRBV20-1|-
TGCAGTGCTTCCGGACCCATAGGGCAGCCCCAGCATTTT
CSASGPIGQPQHF
>-|TRBJ2-7|TRBV6-1|TRBD1
TGTGCCAGCAGTTCGGTTAACCTGACAGGGGTCTACGAGCAGTACTTC
CASSSVNLTGVYEQYF
>many|TRBJ2-1|TRBV10-2|TRBD2
TGCGCCAGCGGGGAACCTTCTAGCGGGAGTTTAGCTCTTCATGAGCAGTTCTTC
CASGEPSSGSLALHEQFF
>-|TRBJ1-5|TRBV2|-
TGTGCCAGCAGTGACAGCCATCAGCCCCAGCATTTT
CASSDSHQPQHF
>-|TRBJ1-1|TRBV4-1|TRBD1
TGCGCCAGCAGCCAAGAGGGCAGGGGGCGGAGAACTGAAGCTTTCTTT
CASSQEGRGRRTEAFF
>many|TRBJ2-3|TRBV10-1|TRBD1
TGCGCCAGCAGTTCGGGACAGGGTAGCACAGATACGCAGTATTTT
CASSSGQGSTDTQYF
>many|TRBJ1-1|TRBV19|-
TGTGCCAGTAGTATTGGACAGTGGAGAGTCGTCGTGGGTGAAGCTTTCTTT
CASSIGQWRVVVGEAFF
>-|TRBJ2-1|TRBV20-1|-
TGCAGTGCTTTGAATGGGTCCTACAATGAGCAGTTCTTC
CSALNGSYNEQFF
>-|TRBJ2-3|TRBV12-3/TRBV12-4|-
TGTGCCAGCAGTTTGAGCGGCGGTACCCGAACCACAGATACGCGGTATTTT
CASSLSGGTRTTDTRYF
>many|TRBJ2-3|TRBV7-6|TRBD1
TGTGCCAGCAGCTTATTTGGGGACAGGGGCACAGATACGCAGTATTTT
CASSLFGDRGTDTQYF
>many|TRBJ2-3|TRBV12-3/TRBV12-4|-
TGTGCCAGCTCACCAATCGGGGGACGCACAGATACGCAGTATTTT
CASSPIGGRTDTQYF
>-|TRBJ2-5|TRBV2|-
TGTGCCAGCACCGGAGGGGTCCTCCAAGAGACCCAGTACTTC
CASTGGVLQETQYF
>-|TRBJ2-2|TRBV20-1|-
TGCAGTGCTAGGCGAACTAGTGCCGGGGAGCTGTTTTTT
CSARRTSAGELFF
>-|TRBJ2-3|TRBV30|TRBD1
TGTGCCTGGAGTTCTACTAGGACAGGGCACACAGATACGCGGTATTTT
CAWSSTRTGHTDTRYF
>-|TRBJ2-3|TRBV4-1|TRBD2
TGCGCCAGCAGCCAAGAACACGGGGGAGGGCCCCCAGATACGCAGTATTTT
CASSQEHGGGPPDTQYF
>many|TRBJ1-5|TRBV12-3/TRBV12-4|-
TGTGCCAGCAGTTTATTCAGGGGAAGCAATCAGCCCCAGCATTTT
CASSLFRGSNQPQHF
>many|TRBJ2-1|TRBV10-2|-
TGCGCCAGCAGTGAGTCGAAGTTACAGGGTGAAGAGCAGTTCTTC
CASSESKLQGEEQFF
>many|TRBJ1-2|TRBV30|TRBD1
TGTGCCTGGAACCCCTGGGACAGGGTAGACTATGGCTACACCTTC
CAWNPWDRVDYGYTF
>-|TRBJ2-2|TRBV6-9|TRBD2
TGTGCCAGCAGTTCGGGACTAGCGGGAGTGGTCGCCGGGGAGCTGTTTTTT
CASSSGLAGVVAGELFF
>many|TRBJ2-1|TRBV7-9|-
TGTGCCAGCAGCGGACGGAGAAGACCAACAGGCACCCCTTACAATGAGCAGTTCTTC
CASSGRRRPTGTPYNEQFF
>many|TRBJ1-1|TRBV5-1|-
TGCGCCAGCAGCTTGGGAGGGGCCGCTGAAGCTTTCTTT
CASSLGGAAEAFF
>few|TRBJ2-3|TRBV15|TRBD2
TGTGCCACCAGCTCGGCCATTTGGCAGCGGGGGTTATGGGGCACAGATACGCAGTATTTT
CATSSAIWQRGLWGTDTQYF
>many|TRBJ2-7|TRBV9|TRBD1
TGTGCCAGCAGCGTTTCCGGGACAGGGGGAAACGAGCAGTACTTC
CASSVSGTGGNEQYF
>few|TRBJ1-1|TRBV29-1|-
TGCAGCGTTGTGAGCGGGGCCACTGAAGCTTTCTTT
CSVVSGATEAFF
>many|TRBJ2-4|TRBV28|TRBD2
TGTGCCAGCAGTTTAACTAGCGGGAGAACCAAAAACATTCAGTACTTC
CASSLTSGRTKNIQYF
>-|TRBJ2-7|TRBV4-1|-
TGCGCCAGCAGCCAACCGGGACGGAGCTACGAGCAGTACTTC
CASSQPGRSYEQYF